Here is one T cell receptor beta chain with its context. Its target is unknown. The data belong to a study of cytomegalovirus exposure and HLA in healthy donors. About the research overall: About 200 million T cells yielded over 90 million unique TCR beta sequences in earlier analysis.

The study, taken as a whole, reports: One cluster of highly shared sequence variants probably arose as a sequencing artifact. Several V segments, TRBV6-2 and TRBV6-3 among them, could not be told apart and were dropped.

This CDR3 is 15 amino acids long. V dropped 6 bases and J dropped 0 bases, with 12 bases sitting between them. Germline CDR1 reads LNHDA; CDR2 reads SQIVND (reference sequence). PCR primers comprised 60 Vbeta and 13 Jbeta primers. Original handling: Unique TCR beta chains totaled 65 million to 95 million in a later count, with 8.5 million to 12 million of them shared. TCRdb's table, derived via immunoSEQ multiplex PCR, lists solely in-frame clones and lacks some. The DNA gave D and trimming, while V, J and clone size come from that table. This sample yields some 100,000 clones, of which around 80% are seen a single time; roughly 4% belongs to the top ten.

This TCR derives from a female donor in good health and CMV-seropositive. V is TRBV19 and J is TRBJ1-5, with unresolved D. The material sequenced was PBMCs. In nucleotides, the CDR3 is TGTGCCAGTAGAACAGCCCCAATTAGCAATCAGCCCCAGCATTTT. Its protein product is CASRTAPISNQPQHF.